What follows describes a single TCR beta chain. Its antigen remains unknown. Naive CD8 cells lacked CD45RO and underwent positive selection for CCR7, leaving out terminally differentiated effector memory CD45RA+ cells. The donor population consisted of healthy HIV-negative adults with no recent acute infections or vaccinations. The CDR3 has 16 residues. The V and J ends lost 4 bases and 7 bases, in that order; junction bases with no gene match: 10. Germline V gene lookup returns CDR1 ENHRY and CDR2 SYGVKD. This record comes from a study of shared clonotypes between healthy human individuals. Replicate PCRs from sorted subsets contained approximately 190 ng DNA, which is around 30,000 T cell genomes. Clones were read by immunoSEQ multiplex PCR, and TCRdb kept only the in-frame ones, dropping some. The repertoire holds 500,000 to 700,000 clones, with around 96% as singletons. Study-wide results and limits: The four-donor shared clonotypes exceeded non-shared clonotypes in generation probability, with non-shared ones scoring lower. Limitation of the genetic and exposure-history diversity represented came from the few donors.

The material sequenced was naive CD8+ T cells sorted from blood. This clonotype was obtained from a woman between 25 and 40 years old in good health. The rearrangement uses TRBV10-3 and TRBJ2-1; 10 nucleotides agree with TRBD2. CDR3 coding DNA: TGTGCCATCAGTGGTCCTAGCGGGAGTGCTAGAAATGAGCAGTTCTTC. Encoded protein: CAISGPSGSARNEQFF.